This TCR beta chain was captured by sequencing in a study of T cells in Graves' hyperthyroidism and ophthalmopathy. Study-level background: At initial diagnosis, before any treatment had begun, peripheral blood was obtained.

Germline V CDR1 and CDR2: SGHAT, FQNNGV. V dropped 4 bases and J dropped 6 bases, with 17 bases sitting between them. This CDR3 region has 15 residues. In its sample, this clonotype was seen many times. Antigen unknown. Notes on the study in general: Ophthalmopathy was separated from stable hyperthyroidism by a 13 V-J model. Blood also held most thyroid clonotypes expanded beyond 0.001.

The TCR beta CDR3 regions underwent amplification using RNA transcripts as the source. The primer set for the first-round RT-PCR of the TCR CDR3 was HTBI. Each CDR3 protein is one row after TCRdb ran MiXCR on the multiplex PCR reads. The repertoire includes fewer than 350,000 distinct CDR3 sequences, around 15% of them detected once, and 30% sits in the top ten. The receptor comes from a woman between 45 and 65 years old with Graves' hyperthyroidism that later progressed to Graves' ophthalmopathy. V is TRBV11-2 and J is TRBJ2-3; D is perhaps TRBD2 (6 bases). Sequenced: blood. The CDR3 loop reads CASSYIMGGQDTQYF. The CDR3 DNA sequence: TGTGCCAGCAGCTACATTATGGGGGGTCAGGATACGCAGTATTTT.